Each of the 15 T cell receptor beta chains below was sequenced from the same sample in a study of cytomegalovirus exposure and HLA in healthy donors. Some clones are missing from TCRdb's copy, which holds only in-frame ones; the method was immunoSEQ multiplex PCR. Among under 200,000 clones, around 90% were seen once, and the ten largest hold approximately 3%. Sequencing was done on a sample of PBMCs. The receptors come from a woman aged 18 to 35 in good health and CMV-seropositive.

The V call is TRBV27, the J call TRBJ2-1; a weak D match, TRBD2 (5 bases). Germline V gene data show CDR1 as MNHEY and CDR2 as SMNVEV (reference sequence). Between the trimmed V and J ends, which lost 5 bases and 0 bases, there was a span of 14 bases. CDR3 size: 16 residues. The CDR3 sequence: CASSPEAGSSYNEQFF. CDR3 DNA sequence: TGTGCCAGCAGTCCGGAGGCGGGCAGCTCCTACAATGAGCAGTTCTTC.

This chain uses TRBV6-1 with TRBJ1-4, with 7 positions matching TRBD1. Germline loops: CDR1 MNHNS, CDR2 SASEGT. Unmatched junction bases numbered 12, after V lost 3 bases and J lost 8 bases. This CDR3 comprises 16 residues. The CDR3 DNA follows: TGTGCCAGCAGTGAGGATACGACAGGGTGGGGGGAAAAACTGTTTTTT. It yields the protein CASSEDTTGWGEKLFF.

The J gene is TRBJ2-7, the V gene TRBV13, with a weak D call TRBD1 (6 bases). There are 14 residues in the CDR3. Germline V gives CDR1 PRHDT, CDR2 FYEKMQ (reference sequence). V lost 2 bases to trimming and J lost 6 bases, with 14 bases between them. The CDR3 DNA is TGTGCCAGCAGCTTACCAGGGGCCCTTGGCGAGCAGTACTTC. Its protein product is CASSLPGALGEQYF.

V usage is TRBV19 and J usage is TRBJ1-2; 7 nucleotides line up with TRBD1. Trimming at V came to 5 bases and at J to 2 bases, leaving 8 bases not matched to a gene. CDR3 length: 15 amino acids. CDR1 and CDR2 (germline): LNHDA, SQIVND (reference sequence). The CDR3 here is CASSLQGWPNYGYTF. CDR3 bases: TGTGCCAGTAGTTTACAGGGGTGGCCAAACTATGGCTACACCTTC.

V gene TRBV27 combines with J gene TRBJ2-3; 9 bases are shared with TRBD1. This CDR3 spans 15 amino acids. Germline trimming cut 0 bases from V and 4 bases from J; bases unmatched to any gene: 2. Germline lookup yields CDR1 MNHEY and CDR2 SMNVEV (reference sequence). As DNA, the CDR3 is TGTGCCAGCAGTTTATCGACAGGGGGAGCAGATACGCAGTATTTT. Encoded protein: CASSLSTGGADTQYF.

The chain uses TRBV7-8 and TRBJ2-3, with D perhaps matching TRBD1 (6 bases). Trimming removed 6 bases from V and 6 bases from J, with 22 bases in between. The CDR3 has 16 residues. Germline-derived CDR1 and CDR2 are SGHVS and FQNEAQ. In nucleotides, the CDR3 is TGTGCCAGCAGGGGCCGGGACAACCCCTTTTTGGATACGCAGTATTTT. Translating gives CASRGRDNPFLDTQYF.

This sequence joins TRBV21-1 and TRBJ1-3; TRBD1 was called by the table and not checked on the DNA. TRBV21-1 is noted as a pseudogene. CDR3 length equals 16 residues. The CDR3 spells CASSKPQDISGNTIYF. CDR3 nucleotides: TGTGCCAGCAGCAAACCGCAGGATATCTCTGGAAACACCATATATTTT.

V and J are TRBV19 and TRBJ1-4, with TRBD1 as a possible D gene (5 bases). Germline lookup yields CDR1 LNHDA and CDR2 SQIVND (reference sequence). CDR3 length: 16 amino acids. Trimming took 4 bases from V and 2 from J, leaving 14 bases between them. The DNA of the CDR3 is TGTGCCAGTAGTACCAGGGCCCACACCACTAATGAAAAACTGTTTTTT. Translating it yields CASSTRAHTTNEKLFF.

The genes are TRBV30 and TRBJ1-5, with D uncertain. The germline V and J ends were trimmed by 4 bases and 6 bases, with 13 bases remaining between them. Per the germline V gene, CDR1 is GTSNPN and CDR2 is SVGIG (reference sequence). The CDR3 is made up of 13 amino acids. The CDR3 nucleotides read TGTGCCTGGACCCGCGGGCCTGGTCAGCCCCAGCATTTT. It codes for CAWTRGPGQPQHF. Complete variable domain (other parts from reference TRBV30 and TRBJ1-5): SQTIHQWPATLVQPVGSPLSLECTVEGTSNPNLYWYRQAAGRGLQLLFYSVGIGQISSEVPQNLSASRPQDRQFILSSKKLLLSDSGFYLCAWTRGPGQPQHFGDGTRLSIL.

The rearrangement links TRBV5-1 to TRBJ1-3; 7 bases are shared with TRBD1. V lost 5 bases and J lost 4; bases outside the gene matches: 6. Germline V gene data show CDR1 as SGHRS and CDR2 as YFSETQ. The CDR3 spans 14 residues. The CDR3 bases are TGCGCCAGCAGTAACACAGGGGCAGGAAACACCATATATTTT. Translating it yields CASSNTGAGNTIYF.

This chain uses TRBV4-1 with TRBJ1-2; TRBD1 matches 8 bases. V trimming: 0 bases; J trimming: 8 bases; junction bases outside the gene matches: 11. Germline values: CDR1 MGHRA, CDR2 YSYEKL. The length of the CDR3 is 16 residues. The CDR3 DNA sequence: TGCGCCAGCAGCCAAGATGCCGACAGGGGAATTTACGGCTACACCTTC. Protein product: CASSQDADRGIYGYTF.

J is TRBJ2-3 and V is TRBV27; TRBD2 aligns across 14 bases. The CDR3 spans 18 residues. The J segment lost 2 bases and the V segment lost 3 bases, leaving 7 bases of the junction unmatched. CDR1 MNHEY and CDR2 SMNVEV come from the germline V gene (reference sequence). DNA of the CDR3: TGTGCCAGCAGTTTCTCCAGGACTAGCGGGAGGTACACAGATACGCAGTATTTT. Translating it yields CASSFSRTSGRYTDTQYF.

This clone was recorded once. The chain recombines TRBV29-1 with TRBJ1-1; D unresolved. Trimming pared 4 bases from V and 1 base from J, leaving 4 bases between. The germline gives CDR1 SQVTM, CDR2 ANQGSEA. The length of the CDR3 is 11 residues. CDR3 coding DNA: TGCAGCGTTGGACAGAACACTGAAGCTTTCTTT. It codes for CSVGQNTEAFF.

This clone was counted once. The chain employs TRBV29-1 and TRBJ1-1; perhaps TRBD1 as D (6 bases). V was trimmed by 8 bases and J by 2 bases, leaving 18 bases between them. From germline, CDR1 is SQVTM and CDR2 ANQGSEA. The CDR3 consists of 14 residues. The CDR3 here is CSPRADSQNTEAFF. Written as DNA, the CDR3 is TGCAGCCCCCGCGCGGACAGCCAAAACACTGAAGCTTTCTTT.

This chain connects TRBV11-2 to TRBJ1-3, with TRBD1 as a possible D gene (5 bases). CDR3 length equals 16 residues. V was shortened by 1 base and J by 1 base, with 11 bases between the two germline ends. Germline lookup yields CDR1 SGHAT and CDR2 FQNNGV. The CDR3: CASSLGGSRSGNTIYF. CDR3 in DNA: TGTGCCAGCAGCTTAGGGGGCAGCCGATCTGGAAACACCATATATTTT.